This TCR beta chain derives from a study of T cell responses to AZD1222 COVID-19 vaccine. General study points: After the peak T cell response, and only then, were repertoires sampled.

V was clipped by 2 bases and J by 3 bases; unmatched bases: 1. Germline V gives CDR1 ENHRY, CDR2 SYGVKD. The length of the CDR3 is 14 residues. Regarding this clone: Its antigen is still unknown.

Method: immunoSEQ multiplex PCR; TCRdb's copy keeps in-frame clones and lacks some. The sample yields 130,000 to 150,000 clones, around 89% seen once. The TCR comes from an adult in good health. The rearrangement links TRBV10-3 to TRBJ2-1, with 7 bases matching TRBD1. This specimen was peripheral blood, taken on day 0 of AZD1222 vaccination. CDR3 protein: CAISENRGYNEQFF. CDR3 in DNA: TGTGCCATCAGTGAGAACAGGGGCTACAATGAGCAGTTCTTC.